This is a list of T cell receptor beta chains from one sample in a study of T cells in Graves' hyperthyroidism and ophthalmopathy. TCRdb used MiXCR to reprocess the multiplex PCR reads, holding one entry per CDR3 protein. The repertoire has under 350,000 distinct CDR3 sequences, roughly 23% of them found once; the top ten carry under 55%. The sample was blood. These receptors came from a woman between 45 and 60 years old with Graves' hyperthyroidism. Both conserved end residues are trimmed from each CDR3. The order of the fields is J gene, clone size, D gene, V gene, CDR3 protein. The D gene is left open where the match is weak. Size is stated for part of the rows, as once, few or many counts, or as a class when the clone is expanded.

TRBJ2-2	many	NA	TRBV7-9	ASSREYGTGELF
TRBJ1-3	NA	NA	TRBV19	ASTPASSGNTIY
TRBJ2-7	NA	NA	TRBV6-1	ASIGTSYEQY
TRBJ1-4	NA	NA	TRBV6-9	ASSYEGRGVF
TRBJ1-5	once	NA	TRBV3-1	ASSLGTADQPQH
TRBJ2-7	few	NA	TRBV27	ASSSPGGTDKISYEQY
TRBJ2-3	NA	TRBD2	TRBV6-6	ASSYTPLAATDTQY
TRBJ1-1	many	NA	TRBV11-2	ASSIGNTEAF
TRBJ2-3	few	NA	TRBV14	ASSQGAAVTQY
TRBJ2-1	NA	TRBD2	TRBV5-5	ASSLASGVPYNEQF
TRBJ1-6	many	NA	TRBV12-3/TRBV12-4	ASSAGVNSPLH
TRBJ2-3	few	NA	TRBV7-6	ASSLEARVDTQY
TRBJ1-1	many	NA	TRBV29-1	SVPTPAGEAF
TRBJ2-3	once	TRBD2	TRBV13	ASSVGLAGGIDTQY
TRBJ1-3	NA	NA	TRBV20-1	SARQISGNTIY
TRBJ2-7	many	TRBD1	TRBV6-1	ASSGGTGVREQY
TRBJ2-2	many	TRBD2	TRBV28	ASSLSSGRYSGELF
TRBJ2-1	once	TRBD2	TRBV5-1	ASRPTPGLAGGPGYNEQF
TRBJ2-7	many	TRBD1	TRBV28	ASSLAIGQVNYEQY
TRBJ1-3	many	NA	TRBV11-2	ASSLSAPGSSGNTIY
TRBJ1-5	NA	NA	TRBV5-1	ASSLDGTPNQPQH
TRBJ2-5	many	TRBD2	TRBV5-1	ASRKTSGTLGETQY
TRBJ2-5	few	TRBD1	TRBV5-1	ASSSSGQGAGETQY
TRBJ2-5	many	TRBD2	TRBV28	ASSDLWGGAETQY
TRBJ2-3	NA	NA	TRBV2	ASSPWVGSTDTQY
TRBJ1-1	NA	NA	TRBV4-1	ASSQAGQRNTEAF
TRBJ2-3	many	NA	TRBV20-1	SARPSGSTDTQY
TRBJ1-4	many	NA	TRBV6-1	ATGRNEKLF
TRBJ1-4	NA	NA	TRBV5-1	ASSVTGYRNEKLF
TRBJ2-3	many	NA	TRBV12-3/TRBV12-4	ASTPLADTQY
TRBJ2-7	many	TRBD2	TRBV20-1	SAPGLAGTYEQY
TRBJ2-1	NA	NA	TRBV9	ASSVYSSYGEQF
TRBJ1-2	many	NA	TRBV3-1	ASSQGSGYGYT
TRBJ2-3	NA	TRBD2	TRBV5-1	ASSSMILAGAETDTQY
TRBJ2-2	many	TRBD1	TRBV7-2	ASRKGQGNTGELF
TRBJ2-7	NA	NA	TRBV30	AWSAGGVGPYEQY
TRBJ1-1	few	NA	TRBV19	ASRGGGGTEAF
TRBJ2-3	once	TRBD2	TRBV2	ASSDWGSGRAPDTQY
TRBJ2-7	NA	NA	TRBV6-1	ASSPRLPPYEQY
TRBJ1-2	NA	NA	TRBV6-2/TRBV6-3	ASSYFQTGTANYGYT
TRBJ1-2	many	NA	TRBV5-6	ASSPRGDYGYT
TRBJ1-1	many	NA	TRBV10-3	AISETGTSNAEAF
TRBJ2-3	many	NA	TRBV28	ASSLPRGLAQY
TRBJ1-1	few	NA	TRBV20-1	SARDLGMTDTEAF
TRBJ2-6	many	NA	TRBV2	ASAGSGANVLT
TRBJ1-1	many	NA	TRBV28	ASKPGGAQTEAF
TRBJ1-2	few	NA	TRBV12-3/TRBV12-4	ASILGDYYNYGYT
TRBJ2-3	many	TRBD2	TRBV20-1	SASGPGLADTDTQY
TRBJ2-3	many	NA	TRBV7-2	ASSNTDTQY
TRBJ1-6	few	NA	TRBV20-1	SATLGAAGAGSPLH
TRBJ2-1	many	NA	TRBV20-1	SGRASYNEQF
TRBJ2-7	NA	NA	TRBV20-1	SARDPYGKGEPYEQY
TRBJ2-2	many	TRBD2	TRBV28	ASSLASGTTGELF